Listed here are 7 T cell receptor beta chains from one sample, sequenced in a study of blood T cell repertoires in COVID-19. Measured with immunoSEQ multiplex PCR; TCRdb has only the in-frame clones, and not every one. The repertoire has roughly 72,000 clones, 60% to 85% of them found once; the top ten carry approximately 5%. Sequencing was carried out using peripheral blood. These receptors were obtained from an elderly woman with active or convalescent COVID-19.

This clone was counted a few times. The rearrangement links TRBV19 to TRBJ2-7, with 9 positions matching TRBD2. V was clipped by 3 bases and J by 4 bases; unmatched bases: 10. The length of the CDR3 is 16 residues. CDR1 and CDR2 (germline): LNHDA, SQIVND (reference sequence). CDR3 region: CASSIRGTSSTYEQYF. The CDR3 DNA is TGTGCCAGTAGTATTAGGGGGACTAGCTCGACTTACGAGCAGTACTTC. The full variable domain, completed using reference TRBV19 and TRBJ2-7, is DGGITQSPKYLFRKEGQNVTLSCEQNLNHDAMYWYRQDPGQGLRLIYYSQIVNDFQKGDIAEGYSVSREKKESFPLTVTSAQKNPTAFYLCASSIRGTSSTYEQYFGPGTRLTVT.

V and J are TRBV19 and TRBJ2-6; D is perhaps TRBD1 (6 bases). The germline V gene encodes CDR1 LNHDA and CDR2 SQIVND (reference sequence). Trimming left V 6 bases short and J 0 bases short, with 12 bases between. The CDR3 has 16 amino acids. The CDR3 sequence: CASSGTFFSGANVLTF. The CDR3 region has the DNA TGTGCCAGTAGCGGGACATTCTTCTCTGGGGCCAACGTCCTGACTTTC.

The CDR3 loop is CSAVTVYGYTF. DNA of the CDR3: TGCAGTGCTGTGACAGTCTATGGCTACACCTTC. The chain joins TRBV20-1 to TRBJ1-2, with D possibly being TRBD1 (5 bases). V dropped 5 bases and J dropped 4 bases, with 8 bases sitting between them. CDR3 length: 11 residues. Looked up from germline, CDR1 is DFQATT and CDR2 is SNEGSKA (reference sequence).

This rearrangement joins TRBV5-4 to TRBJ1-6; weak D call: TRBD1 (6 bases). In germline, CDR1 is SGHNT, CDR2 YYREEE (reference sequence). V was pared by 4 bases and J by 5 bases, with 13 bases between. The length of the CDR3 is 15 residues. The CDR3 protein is CASSKGQPNNSPLHF. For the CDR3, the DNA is TGTGCCAGCAGCAAAGGACAGCCTAATAATTCACCCCTCCACTTT.

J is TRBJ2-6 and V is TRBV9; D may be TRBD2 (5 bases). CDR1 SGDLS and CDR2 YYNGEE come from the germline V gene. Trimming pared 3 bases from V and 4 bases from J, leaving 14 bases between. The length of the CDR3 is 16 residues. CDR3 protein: CASSARRDSGANVLTF. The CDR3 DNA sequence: TGTGCCAGCAGCGCGCGACGGGATTCAGGGGCCAACGTCCTGACTTTC.

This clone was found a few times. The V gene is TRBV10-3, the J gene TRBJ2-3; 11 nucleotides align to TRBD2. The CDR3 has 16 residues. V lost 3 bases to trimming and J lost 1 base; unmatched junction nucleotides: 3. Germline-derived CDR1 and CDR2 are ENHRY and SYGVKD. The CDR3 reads CAISDSGLAGTDTQYF. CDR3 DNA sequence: TGTGCCATCAGTGATTCGGGACTAGCGGGCACAGATACGCAGTATTTT.

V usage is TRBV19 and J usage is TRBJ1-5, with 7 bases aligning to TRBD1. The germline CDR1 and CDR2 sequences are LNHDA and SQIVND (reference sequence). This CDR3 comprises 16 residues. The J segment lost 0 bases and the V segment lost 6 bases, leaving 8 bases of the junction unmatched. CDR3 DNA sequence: TGTGCCAGTAGGGCACGGGGACAGAATAGCAATCAGCCCCAGCATTTT. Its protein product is CASRARGQNSNQPQHF.